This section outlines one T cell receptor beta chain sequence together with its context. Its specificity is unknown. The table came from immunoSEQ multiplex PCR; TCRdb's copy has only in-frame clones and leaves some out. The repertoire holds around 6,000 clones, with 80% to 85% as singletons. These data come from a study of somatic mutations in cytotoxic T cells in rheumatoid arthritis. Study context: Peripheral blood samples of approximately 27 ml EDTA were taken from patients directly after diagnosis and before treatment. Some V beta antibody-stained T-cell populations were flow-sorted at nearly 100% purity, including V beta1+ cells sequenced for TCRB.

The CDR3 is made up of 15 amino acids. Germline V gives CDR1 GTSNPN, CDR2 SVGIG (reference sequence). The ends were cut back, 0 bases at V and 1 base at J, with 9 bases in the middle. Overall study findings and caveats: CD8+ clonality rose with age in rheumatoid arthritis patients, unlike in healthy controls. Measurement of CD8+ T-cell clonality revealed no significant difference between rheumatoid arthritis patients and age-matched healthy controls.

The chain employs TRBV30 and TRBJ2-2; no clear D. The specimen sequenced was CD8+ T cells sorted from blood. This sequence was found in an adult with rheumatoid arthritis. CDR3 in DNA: TGTGCCTGGAGTGTGTGGCATCTGAACACCGGGGAGCTGTTTTTT. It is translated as CAWSVWHLNTGELFF.